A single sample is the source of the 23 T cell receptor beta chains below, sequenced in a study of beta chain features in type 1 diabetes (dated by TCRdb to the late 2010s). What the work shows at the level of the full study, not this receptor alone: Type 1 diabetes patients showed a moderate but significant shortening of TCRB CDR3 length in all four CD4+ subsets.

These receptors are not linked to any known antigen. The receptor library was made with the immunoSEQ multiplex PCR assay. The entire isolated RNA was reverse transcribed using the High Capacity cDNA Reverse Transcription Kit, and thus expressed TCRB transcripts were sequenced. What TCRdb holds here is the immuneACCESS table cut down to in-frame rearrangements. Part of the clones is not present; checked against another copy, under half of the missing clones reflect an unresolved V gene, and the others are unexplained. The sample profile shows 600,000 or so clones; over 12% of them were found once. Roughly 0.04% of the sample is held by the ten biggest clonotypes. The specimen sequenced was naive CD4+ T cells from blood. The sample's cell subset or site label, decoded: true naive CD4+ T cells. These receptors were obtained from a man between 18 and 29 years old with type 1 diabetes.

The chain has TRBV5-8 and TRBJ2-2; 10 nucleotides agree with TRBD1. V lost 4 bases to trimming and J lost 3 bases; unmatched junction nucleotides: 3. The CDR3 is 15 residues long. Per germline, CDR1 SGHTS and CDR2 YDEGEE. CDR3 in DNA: TGTGCCAGCAGCCGGGGGACAGGGGACACCGGGGAGCTGTTTTTT. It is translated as CASSRGTGDTGELFF.

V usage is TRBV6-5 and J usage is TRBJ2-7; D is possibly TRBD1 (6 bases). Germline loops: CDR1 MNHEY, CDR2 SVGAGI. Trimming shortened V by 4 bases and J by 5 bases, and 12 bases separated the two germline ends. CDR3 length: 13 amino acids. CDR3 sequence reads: CASSSTGINEQYF. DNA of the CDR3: TGTGCCAGCAGTTCCACAGGGATTAACGAGCAGTACTTC.

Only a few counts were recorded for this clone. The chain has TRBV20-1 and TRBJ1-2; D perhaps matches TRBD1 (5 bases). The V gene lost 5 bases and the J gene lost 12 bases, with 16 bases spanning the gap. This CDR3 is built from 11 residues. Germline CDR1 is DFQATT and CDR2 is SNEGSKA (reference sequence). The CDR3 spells CSAPVLVGDTF. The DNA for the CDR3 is TGCAGTGCTCCCGTCCTCGTAGGGGACACCTTC.

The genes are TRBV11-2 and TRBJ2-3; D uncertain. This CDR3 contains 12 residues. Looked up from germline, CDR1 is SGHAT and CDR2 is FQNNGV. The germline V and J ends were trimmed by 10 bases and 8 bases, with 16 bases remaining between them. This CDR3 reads CAIRRSSRTQYF. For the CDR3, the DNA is TGTGCCATCCGCCGGTCATCCCGTACGCAGTATTTT.

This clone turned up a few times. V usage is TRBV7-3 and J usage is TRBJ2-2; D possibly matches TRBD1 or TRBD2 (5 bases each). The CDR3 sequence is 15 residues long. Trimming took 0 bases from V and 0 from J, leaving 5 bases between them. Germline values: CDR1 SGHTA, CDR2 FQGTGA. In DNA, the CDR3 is TGTGCCAGCAGCTTAACGGGGGCGAACACCGGGGAGCTGTTTTTT. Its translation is CASSLTGANTGELFF.

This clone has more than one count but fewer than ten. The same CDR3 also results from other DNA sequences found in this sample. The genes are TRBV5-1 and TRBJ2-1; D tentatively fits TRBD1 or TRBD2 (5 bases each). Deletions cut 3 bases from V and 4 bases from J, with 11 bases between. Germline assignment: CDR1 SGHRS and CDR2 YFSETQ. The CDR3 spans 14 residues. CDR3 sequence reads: CASSSPGPYNEQFF. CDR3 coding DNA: TGCGCCAGCAGCTCCCCGGGACCTTACAATGAGCAGTTCTTC.

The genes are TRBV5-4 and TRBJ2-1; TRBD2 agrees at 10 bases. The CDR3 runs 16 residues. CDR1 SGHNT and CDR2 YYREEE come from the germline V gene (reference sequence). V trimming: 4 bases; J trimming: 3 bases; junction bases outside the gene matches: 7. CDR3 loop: CASSPPGLANYNEQFF. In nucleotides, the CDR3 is TGTGCCAGCAGCCCTCCGGGACTAGCGAACTACAATGAGCAGTTCTTC.

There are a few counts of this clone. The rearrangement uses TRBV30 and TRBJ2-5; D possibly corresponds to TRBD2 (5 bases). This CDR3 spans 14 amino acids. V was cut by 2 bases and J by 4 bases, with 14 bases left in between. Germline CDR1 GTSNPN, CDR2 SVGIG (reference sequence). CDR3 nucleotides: TGTGCCTGGAGTTGGGGAGTAGTTGGAGAGACCCAGTACTTC. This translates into CAWSWGVVGETQYF.

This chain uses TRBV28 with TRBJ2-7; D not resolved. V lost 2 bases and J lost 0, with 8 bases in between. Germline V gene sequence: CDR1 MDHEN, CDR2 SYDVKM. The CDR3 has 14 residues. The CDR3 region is CASSLAISSYEQYF. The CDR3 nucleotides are TGTGCCAGCAGTTTAGCGATCAGCTCCTACGAGCAGTACTTC.

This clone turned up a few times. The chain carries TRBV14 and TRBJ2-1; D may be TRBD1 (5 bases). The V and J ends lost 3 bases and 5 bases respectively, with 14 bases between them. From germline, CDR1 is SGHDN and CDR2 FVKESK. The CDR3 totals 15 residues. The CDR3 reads CASSQYRGSNNEQFF. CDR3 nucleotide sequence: TGTGCCAGCAGCCAGTATAGGGGATCAAACAATGAGCAGTTCTTC.

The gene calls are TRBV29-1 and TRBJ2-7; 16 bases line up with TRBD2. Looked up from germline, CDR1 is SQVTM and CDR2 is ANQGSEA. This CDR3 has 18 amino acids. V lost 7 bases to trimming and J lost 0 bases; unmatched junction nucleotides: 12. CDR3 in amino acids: CSAVGPGLAGGSSYEQYF. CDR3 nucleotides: TGCAGCGCTGTGGGGCCGGGACTAGCGGGAGGGAGCTCCTACGAGCAGTACTTC.

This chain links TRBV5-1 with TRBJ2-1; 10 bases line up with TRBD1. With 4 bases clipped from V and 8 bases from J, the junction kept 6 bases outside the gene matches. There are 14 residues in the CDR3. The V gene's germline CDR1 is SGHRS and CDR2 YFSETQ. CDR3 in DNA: TGCGCCAGCAGCCTCGGGACAGGGGAATATGAGCAGTTCTTC. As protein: CASSLGTGEYEQFF.

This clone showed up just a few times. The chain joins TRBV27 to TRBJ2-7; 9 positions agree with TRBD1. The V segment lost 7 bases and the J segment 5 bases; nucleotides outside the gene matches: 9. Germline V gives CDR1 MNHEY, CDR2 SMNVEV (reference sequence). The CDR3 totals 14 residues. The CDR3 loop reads CASTYGTGNHEQYF. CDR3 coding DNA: TGTGCCAGCACTTACGGGACAGGGAACCACGAGCAGTACTTC.

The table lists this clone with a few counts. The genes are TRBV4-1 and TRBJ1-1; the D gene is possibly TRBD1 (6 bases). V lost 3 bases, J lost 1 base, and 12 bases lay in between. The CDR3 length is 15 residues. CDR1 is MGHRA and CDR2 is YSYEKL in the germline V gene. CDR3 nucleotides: TGCGCCAGCAGCCAGGTACAGGGACAGAACACTGAAGCTTTCTTT. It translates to CASSQVQGQNTEAFF.

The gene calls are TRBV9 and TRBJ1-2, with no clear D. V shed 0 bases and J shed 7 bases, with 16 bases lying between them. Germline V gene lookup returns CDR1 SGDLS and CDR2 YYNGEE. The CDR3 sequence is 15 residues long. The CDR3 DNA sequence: TGTGCCAGCAGCGTAGTCCCCCCAAAGGAGAGTGGCTACACCTTC. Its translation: CASSVVPPKESGYTF.

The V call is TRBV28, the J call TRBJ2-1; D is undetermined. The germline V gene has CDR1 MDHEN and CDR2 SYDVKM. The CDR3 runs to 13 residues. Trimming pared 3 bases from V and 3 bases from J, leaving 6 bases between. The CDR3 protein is CASSLGNYNEQFF. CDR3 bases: TGTGCCAGCAGTTTGGGCAACTACAATGAGCAGTTCTTC.

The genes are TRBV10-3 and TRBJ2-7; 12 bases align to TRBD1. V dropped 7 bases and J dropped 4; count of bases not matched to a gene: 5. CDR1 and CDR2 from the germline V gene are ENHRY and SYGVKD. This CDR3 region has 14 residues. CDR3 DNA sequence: TGTGCCATCACTCCGGGACAGGGGGCATACGAGCAGTACTTC. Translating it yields CAITPGQGAYEQYF.

CDR3 nucleotides: TGTGCCAGCCTGGACAGGGGGGACGAGCAGTACTTC. This codes for CASLDRGDEQYF. J is TRBJ2-7 and V is TRBV2; 10 nucleotides align to TRBD1. The CDR3 is 12 amino acids. CDR1 and CDR2 (germline): SNHLY, FYNNEI. V was pared by 8 bases and J by 5 bases, with 3 bases of the junction left unmatched.

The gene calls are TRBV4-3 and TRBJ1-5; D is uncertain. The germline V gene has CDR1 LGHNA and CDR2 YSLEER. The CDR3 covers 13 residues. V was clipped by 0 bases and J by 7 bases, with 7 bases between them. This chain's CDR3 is CASSQDRAQPQHF. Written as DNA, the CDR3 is TGCGCCAGCAGCCAAGATCGGGCCCAGCCCCAGCATTTT.

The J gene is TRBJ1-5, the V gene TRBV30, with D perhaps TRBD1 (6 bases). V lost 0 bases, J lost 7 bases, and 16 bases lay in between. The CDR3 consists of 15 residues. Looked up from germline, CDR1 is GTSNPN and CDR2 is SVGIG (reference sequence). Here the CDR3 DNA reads TGTGCCTGGAGTGTGGGAGCAGGGGACGCGCAGCCCCAGCATTTT. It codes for CAWSVGAGDAQPQHF. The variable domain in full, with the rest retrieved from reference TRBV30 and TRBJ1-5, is SQTIHQWPATLVQPVGSPLSLECTVEGTSNPNLYWYRQAAGRGLQLLFYSVGIGQISSEVPQNLSASRPQDRQFILSSKKLLLSDSGFYLCAWSVGAGDAQPQHFGDGTRLSIL.

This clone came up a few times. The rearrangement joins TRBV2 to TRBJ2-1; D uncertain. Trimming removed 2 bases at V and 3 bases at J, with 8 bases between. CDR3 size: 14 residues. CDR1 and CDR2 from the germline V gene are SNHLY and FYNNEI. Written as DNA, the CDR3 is TGTGCCAGCAGTGAACACCTGGGCTACAATGAGCAGTTCTTC. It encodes CASSEHLGYNEQFF.

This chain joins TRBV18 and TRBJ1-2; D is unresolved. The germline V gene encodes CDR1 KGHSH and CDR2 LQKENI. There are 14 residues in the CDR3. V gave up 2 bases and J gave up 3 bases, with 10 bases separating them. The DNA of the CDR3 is TGTGCCAGCTCACCAGAAATAACCTACTATGGCTACACCTTC. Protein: CASSPEITYYGYTF. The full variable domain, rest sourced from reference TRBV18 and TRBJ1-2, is NAGVMQNPRHLVRRRGQEARLRCSPMKGHSHVYWYRQLPEEGLKFMVYLQKENIIDESGMPKERFSAEFPKEGPSILRIQQVVRGDSAAYFCASSPEITYYGYTFGSGTRLTVV.

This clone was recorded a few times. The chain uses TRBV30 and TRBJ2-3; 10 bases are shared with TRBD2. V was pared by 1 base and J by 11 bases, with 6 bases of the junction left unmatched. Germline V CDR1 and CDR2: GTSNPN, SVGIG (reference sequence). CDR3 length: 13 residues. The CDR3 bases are TGTGCCTGGAGTGCCCGTGCTAGCGGGAGGCAGTATTTT. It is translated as CAWSARASGRQYF.